This T cell receptor beta chain derives from a study of OX40 agonist ivuxolimab in advanced cancers. The CDR3 contains 17 residues. Germline CDR1 and CDR2: LGHNT and FRNRAP. V shed 3 bases, J shed 1 base, and the junction held 8 bases outside the gene matches. Repertoires were generated with immunoSEQ multiplex PCR, while TCRdb's copy carries only in-frame clones and drops some. The sample holds roughly 70,000 clones, 91% seen once. The receptor's source is an adult with an advanced solid tumor such as melanoma, head and neck, liver or kidney cancer. The gene calls are TRBV12-5 and TRBJ2-7, with 11 bases that match TRBD1. The specimen comprised CD4+ or CD8+ T cells sorted from blood, sampled in a trial of the OX40 agonist ivuxolimab. The CDR3 reads CASGFGQGAVTSYEQYF. The CDR3 region has the DNA TGTGCTAGTGGTTTTGGACAGGGGGCCGTTACGTCCTACGAGCAGTACTTC.